Listed here are 10 T cell receptor beta chains from one sample, sequenced in a study of pediatric ulcerative colitis. Rectal tissue came from one to two pinch biopsies taken at colonoscopy. Sequencing used immunoSEQ multiplex PCR; TCRdb keeps in-frame clones, though not all of them. The data contain approximately 40,000 clones, 60% to 75% of them seen just once; the ten biggest clones take up around 9.2%. Material: gut tissue. The receptors stem from a boy between 10 and 17 years old with severe ulcerative colitis.

The chain's CDR3 is CSVAPSDRFNEQYF. CDR3 nucleotides: TGCAGCGTTGCCCCATCGGACAGGTTTAACGAGCAGTACTTC. V usage is TRBV29-1 and J usage is TRBJ2-7; TRBD1 aligns across 7 bases. Germline assignment: CDR1 SQVTM and CDR2 ANQGSEA. V trimming: 4 bases; J trimming: 5 bases; junction bases outside the gene matches: 11. This CDR3 spans 14 amino acids.

J is TRBJ2-5 and V is TRBV27; perhaps D is TRBD1 or TRBD2 (5 bases each). This CDR3 comprises 16 residues. CDR1 MNHEY and CDR2 SMNVEV come from the germline V gene (reference sequence). V lost 10 bases and J lost 1, with 22 bases in between. The CDR3 DNA reads TGTGCCAATACCCTGAACCGGGACGGTGTCCAAGAGACCCAGTACTTC. Protein sequence: CANTLNRDGVQETQYF.

The J gene is TRBJ1-1, the V gene TRBV7-9; TRBD1 agrees at 7 bases. The CDR3 spans 13 residues. With 5 bases clipped from V and 6 bases from J, the junction kept 6 bases outside the gene matches. Looked up from germline, CDR1 is SEHNR and CDR2 is FQNEAQ (reference sequence). The CDR3 here is CASSEEGTAEAFF. DNA of the CDR3: TGTGCCAGCAGCGAGGAGGGGACAGCTGAAGCTTTCTTT. The whole variable domain, filled in from reference TRBV7-9 and TRBJ1-1, reads DTGVSQNPRHKITKRGQNVTFRCDPISEHNRLYWYRQTLGQGPEFLTYFQNEAQLEKSRLLSDRFSAERPKGSFSTLEIQRTEQGDSAMYLCASSEEGTAEAFFGQGTRLTVV.

The V and J genes are TRBV9 and TRBJ2-1; D not certain. The V gene's germline CDR1 is SGDLS and CDR2 YYNGEE. The CDR3 has 12 amino acids. Between the trimmed V and J ends, which lost 0 bases and 10 bases, there was a span of 8 bases. The CDR3 region has the DNA TGTGCCAGCAGCGTAGACTCTTGGGAGCAGTTCTTC. Residues: CASSVDSWEQFF.

The rearrangement uses TRBV28 and TRBJ1-3; D is undetermined. The CDR3 has 11 amino acids. Trimming stripped 3 bases from V and 7 bases from J, with 4 bases between. Germline CDR1 reads MDHEN; CDR2 reads SYDVKM. In nucleotides, the CDR3 is TGTGCCAGCAGTTTTATGAACACCATATATTTT. Translating it yields CASSFMNTIYF.

J is TRBJ1-3 and V is TRBV6-5, with D perhaps TRBD1 (5 bases). The length of the CDR3 is 15 residues. The germline V gene has CDR1 MNHEY and CDR2 SVGAGI. V gave up 5 bases and J gave up 2 bases, with 13 bases separating them. The CDR3 nucleotides read TGTGCCAGCAGTGCACGCAGGGTGGCTGGAAACACCATATATTTT. Protein sequence: CASSARRVAGNTIYF.

V is TRBV7-8 and J is TRBJ2-3; D is perhaps TRBD2 (5 bases). The CDR3 totals 14 residues. In germline, CDR1 is SGHVS, CDR2 FQNEAQ. Trimming pared 3 bases from V and 4 bases from J, leaving 11 bases between. The DNA for the CDR3 is TGTGCCAGCAGCTTTGGACTGAGGGCAGATACGCAGTATTTT. This encodes CASSFGLRADTQYF.

The chain's CDR3 is CASSPPGAGGNQPQHF. CDR3 DNA: TGTGCCAGCTCACCACCGGGGGCAGGGGGCAATCAGCCCCAGCATTTT. V is TRBV18 and J is TRBJ1-5; maybe TRBD1 (6 bases). The CDR3 sequence is 16 residues long. Germline CDR1 and CDR2: KGHSH and LQKENI. The V end was cut by 0 bases, the J end by 2 bases, with 11 bases between.

This sequence joins TRBV28 and TRBJ2-7, with 7 positions matching TRBD1. CDR1 and CDR2 from the germline V gene are MDHEN and SYDVKM. The V gene end was trimmed by 3 bases and the J gene end by 1 base; junction bases not matched to a gene: 6. The CDR3 runs 15 residues. The CDR3 nucleotides are TGTGCCAGCAGTTTCACAGGGGCGACATCCTACGAGCAGTACTTC. Amino acids: CASSFTGATSYEQYF.

This chain links TRBV5-4 with TRBJ2-6; 8 positions agree with TRBD1. Germline V CDR1 and CDR2: SGHNT, YYREEE (reference sequence). The junction had 5 bases not matched to a gene; V was cut back by 1 base and J by 2 bases. The CDR3 spans 17 residues. CDR3: CASSLSAGGAGANVLTF. DNA of the CDR3: TGTGCCAGCAGCTTGAGTGCAGGGGGCGCTGGGGCCAACGTCCTGACTTTC. The entire variable domain, with the rest obtained from reference TRBV5-4 and TRBJ2-6, is as follows: ETGVTQSPTHLIKTRGQQVTLRCSSQSGHNTVSWYQQALGQGPQFIFQYYREEENGRGNFPPRFSGLQFPNYSSELNVNALELDDSALYLCASSLSAGGAGANVLTFGAGSRLTVL.